The 2 T cell receptor beta chains below all came from one sample that was sequenced in a study of beta chain features in type 1 diabetes (dated by TCRdb to 2016 to 2019). Broader findings and caveats from the paper: A moderate but significant shortening of TCRB CDR3 length was observed in type 1 diabetes patients in all four CD4+ subsets.

The method was the immunoSEQ multiplex PCR assay. The High Capacity cDNA Reverse Transcription Kit was used to reverse transcribe all of the isolated RNA, meaning that expressed TCRB transcripts were what got sequenced. TCRdb holds this immuneACCESS table with in-frame rearrangements only. Some clones are missing; in checked studies, unresolved V genes explain under half, and the rest has no known cause. The sample profile shows almost 350,000 clones; around 9.3% of them were found once. The top ten constitute roughly 1% of the sample. No antigen has been assigned to these receptors. Sequencing was done on a sample of central memory CD4+ T cells from blood. These receptors came from a man between 25 and 39 years old with type 1 diabetes.

The V call is TRBV7-2, the J call TRBJ2-5; D may be TRBD1 or TRBD2 (6 bases each). CDR1 and CDR2 (germline): SGHTA, FQGNSA. With 2 bases removed from V and 2 bases from J, the gap between germline ends came to 12 bases. The CDR3 runs to 15 residues. CDR3 residues: CASSLFKGGQETQYF. The CDR3 coding sequence is TGTGCCAGCAGCTTATTTAAGGGGGGTCAAGAGACCCAGTACTTC.

The chain has TRBV11-3 and TRBJ2-1; 12 bases fit TRBD2. The V segment lost 3 bases and the J segment 4 bases; nucleotides outside the gene matches: 4. The germline V gene encodes CDR1 SGHNT and CDR2 YENEEA. This CDR3 contains 16 residues. CDR3 amino acids: CASSFRLAGVYNEQFF. CDR3 nucleotides: TGTGCCAGCAGCTTCCGACTAGCGGGGGTATACAATGAGCAGTTCTTC.